This TCR beta chain was recorded in a study of CD8+ T cells in alopecia areata. Overall study: Severity in treated patients was scored by percentage of scalp area affected.

Treatment noted: oral pan-JAK inhibitor, 5-10 mg twice daily. Alopecia areata patients had lesional scalp punch biopsies and peripheral blood taken from them. Sequencing templates came from extracted RNA that was reverse transcribed into cDNA. Data came from immunoSEQ multiplex PCR; TCRdb stores just in-frame clones and leaves some out. This sample yields about 190,000 clones, of which more than 55% are seen a single time; about 1.3% belongs to the top ten. V was cut by 0 bases and J by 7 bases, with 9 bases left in between. This CDR3 comprises 13 residues. Germline CDR1 and CDR2: ENHRY and SYGVKD. The input for sequencing was CD4+ T cells sorted from blood, taken around week 49, from a patient treated with tofacitinib. The V and J genes are TRBV10-3 and TRBJ1-1; a possible D gene is TRBD1 (6 bases). The sequence came from a human donor with alopecia areata. CDR3 in DNA: TGTGCCATCAGTGAGTCCCAGACAGGTGAAGCTTTCTTT. It yields the protein CAISESQTGEAFF.